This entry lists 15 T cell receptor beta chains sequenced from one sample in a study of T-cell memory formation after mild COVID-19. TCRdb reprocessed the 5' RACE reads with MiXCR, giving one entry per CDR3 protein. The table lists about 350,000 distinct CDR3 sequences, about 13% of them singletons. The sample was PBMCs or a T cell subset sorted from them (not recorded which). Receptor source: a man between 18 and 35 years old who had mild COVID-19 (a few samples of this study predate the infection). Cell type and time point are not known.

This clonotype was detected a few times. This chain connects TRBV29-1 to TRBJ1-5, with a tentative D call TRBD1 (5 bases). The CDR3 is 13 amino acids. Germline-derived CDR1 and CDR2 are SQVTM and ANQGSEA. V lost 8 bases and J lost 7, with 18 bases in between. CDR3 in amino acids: CSTEGRKGQPQHF. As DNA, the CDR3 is TGCAGCACTGAGGGGCGGAAGGGGCAGCCCCAGCATTTT.

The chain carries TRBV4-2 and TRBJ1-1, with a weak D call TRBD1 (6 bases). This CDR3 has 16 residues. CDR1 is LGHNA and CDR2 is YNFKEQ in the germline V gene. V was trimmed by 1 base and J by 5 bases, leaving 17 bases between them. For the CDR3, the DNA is TGTGCCAGCAGCCAAGGAACCTGGGGAAGGGGGACTGAAGCTTTCTTT. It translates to CASSQGTWGRGTEAFF.

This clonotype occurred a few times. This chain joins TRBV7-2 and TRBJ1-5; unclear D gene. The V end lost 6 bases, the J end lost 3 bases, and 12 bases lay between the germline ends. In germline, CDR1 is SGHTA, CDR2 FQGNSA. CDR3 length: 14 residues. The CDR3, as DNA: TGTGCCAGCAGTTGGGCGGGATACAATCAGCCCCAGCATTTT. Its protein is CASSWAGYNQPQHF.

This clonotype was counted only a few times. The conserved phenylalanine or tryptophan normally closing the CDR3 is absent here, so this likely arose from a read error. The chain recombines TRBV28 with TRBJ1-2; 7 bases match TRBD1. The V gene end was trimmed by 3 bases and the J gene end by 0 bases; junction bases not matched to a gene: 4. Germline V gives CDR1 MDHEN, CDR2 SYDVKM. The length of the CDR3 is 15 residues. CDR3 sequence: CASSFRGRPNYGYTS. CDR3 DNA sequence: TGTGCCAGCAGTTTCAGGGGGAGGCCTAACTATGGCTACACCTCC.

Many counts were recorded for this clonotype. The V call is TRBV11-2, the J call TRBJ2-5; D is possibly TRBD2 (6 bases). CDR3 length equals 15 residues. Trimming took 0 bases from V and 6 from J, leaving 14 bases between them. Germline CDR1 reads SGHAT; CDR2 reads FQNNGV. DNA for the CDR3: TGTGCCAGCAGCTTAGATCTCGGAGGAGGGCAGACCCAGTACTTC. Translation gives CASSLDLGGGQTQYF.

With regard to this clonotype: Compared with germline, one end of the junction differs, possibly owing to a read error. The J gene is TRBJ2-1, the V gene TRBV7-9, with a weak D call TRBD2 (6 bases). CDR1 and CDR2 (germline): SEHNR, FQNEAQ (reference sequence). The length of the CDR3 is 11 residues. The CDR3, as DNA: TGTGCCAGCAGAATGGAGGGGACTTCGCTCTTC. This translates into CASRMEGTSLF.

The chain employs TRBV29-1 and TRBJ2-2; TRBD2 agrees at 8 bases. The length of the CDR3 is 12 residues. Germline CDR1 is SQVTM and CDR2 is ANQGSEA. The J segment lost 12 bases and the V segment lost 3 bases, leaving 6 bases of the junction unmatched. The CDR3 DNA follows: TGCAGCGTTGATTGGGGCGGGGGGAAGCTGTTTTTT. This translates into CSVDWGGGKLFF.

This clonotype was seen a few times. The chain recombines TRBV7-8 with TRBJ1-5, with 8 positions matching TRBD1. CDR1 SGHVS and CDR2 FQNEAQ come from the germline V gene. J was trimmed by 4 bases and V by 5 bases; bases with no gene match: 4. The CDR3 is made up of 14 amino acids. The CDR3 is CASSEGQGNQPQHF. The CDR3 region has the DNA TGTGCCAGCAGCGAAGGACAGGGAAATCAGCCCCAGCATTTT.

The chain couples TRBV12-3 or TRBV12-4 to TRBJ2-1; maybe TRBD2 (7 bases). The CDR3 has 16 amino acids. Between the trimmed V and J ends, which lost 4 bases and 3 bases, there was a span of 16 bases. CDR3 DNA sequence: TGTGCCAGCAGTTCCAACACGGGGGGCCTCTACAATGAGCAGTTCTTC. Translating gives CASSSNTGGLYNEQFF.

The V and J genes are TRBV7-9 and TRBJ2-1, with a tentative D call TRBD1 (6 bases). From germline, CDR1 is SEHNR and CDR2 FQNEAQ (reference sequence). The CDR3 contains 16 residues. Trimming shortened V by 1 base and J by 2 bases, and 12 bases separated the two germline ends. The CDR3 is CASSLEFWGPYNEQFF. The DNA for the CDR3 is TGTGCCAGCAGCTTAGAGTTTTGGGGGCCCTACAATGAGCAGTTCTTC. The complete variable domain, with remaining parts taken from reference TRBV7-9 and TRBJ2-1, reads DTGVSQNPRHKITKRGQNVTFRCDPISEHNRLYWYRQTLGQGPEFLTYFQNEAQLEKSRLLSDRFSAERPKGSFSTLEIQRTEQGDSAMYLCASSLEFWGPYNEQFFGPGTRLTVL.

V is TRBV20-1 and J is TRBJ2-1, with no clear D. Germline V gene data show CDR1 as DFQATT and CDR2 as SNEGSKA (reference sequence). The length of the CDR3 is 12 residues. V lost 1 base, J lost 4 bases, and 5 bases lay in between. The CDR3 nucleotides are TGCAGTGCTAGAGCTCGGTACAATGAGCAGTTCTTC. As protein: CSARARYNEQFF.

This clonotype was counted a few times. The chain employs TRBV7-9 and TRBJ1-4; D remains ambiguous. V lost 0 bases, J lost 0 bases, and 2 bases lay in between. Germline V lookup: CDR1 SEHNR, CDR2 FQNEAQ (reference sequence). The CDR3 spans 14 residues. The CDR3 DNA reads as TGTGCCAGCAGCTTAGCAGCAACTAATGAAAAACTGTTTTTT. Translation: CASSLAATNEKLFF.

CDR3 region: CASSTGRGSADTQYF. In DNA, the CDR3 is TGTGCCAGTAGCACCGGGAGGGGGTCCGCAGATACGCAGTATTTT. The chain employs TRBV19 and TRBJ2-3, with 8 bases identical to TRBD2. The CDR3 extends over 15 amino acids. The ends lost 6 bases at V and 4 bases at J; junction bases unmatched: 9. The germline V gene has CDR1 LNHDA and CDR2 SQIVND (reference sequence).

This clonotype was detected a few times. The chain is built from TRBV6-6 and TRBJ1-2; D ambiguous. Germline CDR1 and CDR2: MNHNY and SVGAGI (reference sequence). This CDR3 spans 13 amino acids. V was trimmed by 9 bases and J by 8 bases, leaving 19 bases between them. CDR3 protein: CASLGEGTRGYTF. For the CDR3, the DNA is TGTGCCAGTCTCGGGGAGGGAACGAGGGGCTACACCTTC.

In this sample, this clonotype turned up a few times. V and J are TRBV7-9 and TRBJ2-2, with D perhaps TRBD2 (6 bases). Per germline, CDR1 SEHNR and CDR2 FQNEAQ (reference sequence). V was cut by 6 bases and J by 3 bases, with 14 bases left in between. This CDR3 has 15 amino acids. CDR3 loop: CASSLAGEDTGELFF. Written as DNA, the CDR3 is TGTGCCAGCAGTCTAGCCGGGGAGGACACCGGGGAGCTGTTTTTT.